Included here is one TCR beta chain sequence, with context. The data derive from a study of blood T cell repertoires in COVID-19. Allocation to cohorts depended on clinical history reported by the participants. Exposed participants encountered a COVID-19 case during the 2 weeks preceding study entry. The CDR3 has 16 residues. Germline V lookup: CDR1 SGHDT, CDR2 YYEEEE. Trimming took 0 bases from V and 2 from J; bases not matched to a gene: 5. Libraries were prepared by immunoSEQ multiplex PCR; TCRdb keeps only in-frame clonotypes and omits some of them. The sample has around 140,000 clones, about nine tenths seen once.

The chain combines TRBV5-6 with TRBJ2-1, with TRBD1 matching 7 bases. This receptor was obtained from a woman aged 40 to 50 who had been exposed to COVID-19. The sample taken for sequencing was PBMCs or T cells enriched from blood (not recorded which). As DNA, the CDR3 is TGTGCCAGCAGCTTGGTACGGGACAGTCCCTACAATGAGCAGTTCTTC. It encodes CASSLVRDSPYNEQFF.